The 17 T cell receptor beta chains below all came from one sample that was sequenced in a study of blood T cell repertoires in COVID-19. Some clones are missing from TCRdb's copy, which holds only in-frame ones; the method was immunoSEQ multiplex PCR. Among 150,000 to 200,000 clones listed, 70% to 90% were seen once. Sequencing was done on a sample of peripheral blood. The receptors stem from a man in his sixties with acute or convalescent COVID-19.

V gene TRBV6-1 combines with J gene TRBJ1-5; TRBD1 is a possible D gene (5 bases). V was cut by 5 bases and J by 6 bases, with 11 bases left in between. The CDR3 length is 13 residues. Per the germline V gene, CDR1 is MNHNS and CDR2 is SASEGT. The CDR3 DNA follows: TGTGCCAGCAGTTCCGGGGGAGTTCAGCCCCAGCATTTT. Its protein product is CASSSGGVQPQHF.

The J gene is TRBJ2-7, the V gene TRBV9, with D possibly being TRBD1 (5 bases). V was shortened by 4 bases and J by 6 bases, with 14 bases between the two germline ends. The germline V gene encodes CDR1 SGDLS and CDR2 YYNGEE. This CDR3 is 13 amino acids long. The chain's CDR3 is CASSPDTGPEQYF. Here the CDR3 DNA reads TGTGCCAGCAGCCCCGATACAGGTCCCGAGCAGTACTTC.

The rearrangement links TRBV5-1 to TRBJ2-7, with TRBD1 matching over 8 bases. The ends lost 0 bases at V and 4 bases at J; junction bases unmatched: 6. CDR3 length: 15 amino acids. Germline V gene lookup returns CDR1 SGHRS and CDR2 YFSETQ. DNA for the CDR3: TGCGCCAGCAGCTTGGATGGCCAGGGGGCGTACGAGCAGTACTTC. Its protein product is CASSLDGQGAYEQYF.

This sequence joins TRBV27 and TRBJ2-7, with 12 bases lining up with TRBD2. There are 12 residues in the CDR3. Germline V gives CDR1 MNHEY, CDR2 SMNVEV (reference sequence). V shed 8 bases and J 9 bases; nucleotides not matched to a gene: 5. The CDR3 is CASGLAGMAQYF. Here the CDR3 DNA reads TGTGCCAGCGGACTAGCGGGAATGGCGCAGTACTTC.

Note on this clone: One end of the junction is discordant with germline, which a read error may explain. The rearrangement uses TRBV7-7 and TRBJ2-4, with TRBD2 as a possible D gene (5 bases). There are 17 residues in the CDR3. Germline V lookup: CDR1 SSHAT, CDR2 FNYEAQ (reference sequence). Here the CDR3 DNA reads TGTGCTAGCAGCTCTCGGACTGAACCCTTAGCCAAAAACATTCAGTACTTC. The encoded protein is CASSSRTEPLAKNIQYF.

The CDR3 here is CASSSAGGNEKLFF. The CDR3 DNA sequence: TGCGCCAGCTCTTCGGCAGGTGGTAATGAAAAACTGTTTTTT. The rearrangement joins TRBV5-1 to TRBJ1-4; D not resolved. CDR3 length: 14 residues. Trimming cost V 7 bases and J 4 bases, with 14 bases left between them. Germline V lookup: CDR1 SGHRS, CDR2 YFSETQ.

This clone was counted once. This chain uses TRBV12-3 or TRBV12-4 with TRBJ2-3; D may be TRBD1 (5 bases). CDR3 length equals 12 residues. Trimming cost V 3 bases and J 7 bases, with 8 bases left between them. The CDR3: CASSFGANTQYF. The CDR3 DNA reads as TGTGCCAGCAGTTTTGGGGCGAATACGCAGTATTTT.

The chain uses TRBV2 and TRBJ2-1; TRBD1 matches at 8 bases. The junction had 5 bases not matched to a gene; V was cut back by 10 bases and J by 3 bases. CDR1 is SNHLY, CDR2 FYNNEI, per germline. CDR3 length: 13 residues. The CDR3 protein is CATGQGHYNEQFF. The CDR3 DNA reads as TGTGCCACCGGACAGGGACACTACAATGAGCAGTTCTTC.

V gene TRBV27 combines with J gene TRBJ2-1, with TRBD1 identical over 7 bases. Germline V gene lookup returns CDR1 MNHEY and CDR2 SMNVEV (reference sequence). J lost 5 bases, V lost 3 bases, and 13 bases had no gene match. CDR3 length equals 17 residues. This CDR3 reads CASSFIVSGQDNNEQFF. The DNA of the CDR3 is TGTGCCAGCAGTTTTATTGTAAGTGGACAGGATAACAATGAGCAGTTCTTC.

The V call is TRBV5-1, the J call TRBJ2-7; the D is unclear. Germline loops: CDR1 SGHRS, CDR2 YFSETQ. V was cut by 5 bases and J by 5 bases, with 14 bases left in between. The CDR3 is made up of 13 amino acids. The CDR3 loop reads CASSLTADNEQYF. The CDR3 DNA reads as TGCGCCAGCAGTTTAACAGCAGACAACGAGCAGTACTTC. Filled out from reference TRBV5-1 and TRBJ2-7, the complete variable domain reads KAGVTQTPRYLIKTRGQQVTLSCSPISGHRSVSWYQQTPGQGLQFLFEYFSETQRNKGNFPGRFSGRQFSNSRSEMNVSTLELGDSALYLCASSLTADNEQYFGPGTRLTVT.

The chain joins TRBV27 to TRBJ1-2, with D possibly matching TRBD1 (6 bases). Germline loops: CDR1 MNHEY, CDR2 SMNVEV (reference sequence). V lost 5 bases, J lost 1 base, and 8 bases lay in between. The CDR3 spans 13 residues. The CDR3 nucleotides are TGTGCCAGCAGTGTACAGGGTAACTATGGCTACACCTTC. As protein: CASSVQGNYGYTF.

J is TRBJ1-1 and V is TRBV5-8; TRBD1 might be the D (6 bases). Germline CDR1 SGHTS, CDR2 YDEGEE. There are 15 residues in the CDR3. V lost 0 bases and J 1 base, leaving 10 bases between the germline ends. For the CDR3, the DNA is TGTGCCAGCAGCTTGGACAGGGCGCGGAACACTGAAGCTTTCTTT. It is translated as CASSLDRARNTEAFF. The whole variable domain, remainder taken from reference TRBV5-8 and TRBJ1-1, is EAGVTQSPTHLIKTRGQQATLRCSPISGHTSVYWYQQALGLGLQFLLWYDEGEERNRGNFPPRFSGRQFPNYSSELNVNALELEDSALYLCASSLDRARNTEAFFGQGTRLTVV.

The rearrangement uses TRBV21-1 and TRBJ2-3; the table's TRBD2 call for D was not verified on the DNA. TRBV21-1 corresponds to a pseudogene. The CDR3 covers 14 residues. In DNA, the CDR3 is TGTGCCAGCCCGAAGCGGGAGAGAGAAGATACGCAGTATTTT. Its translation: CASPKREREDTQYF.

The DNA for the CDR3 is TGTGCCAGCAGCTCAAACAGGGGAAGGGACACCGGGGAGCTGTTTTTT. This encodes CASSSNRGRDTGELFF. The chain joins TRBV5-4 to TRBJ2-2; 7 nucleotides agree with TRBD1. Looked up from germline, CDR1 is SGHNT and CDR2 is YYREEE (reference sequence). This CDR3 contains 16 residues. J was trimmed by 3 bases and V by 3 bases; bases with no gene match: 8.

The rearrangement joins TRBV10-3 to TRBJ1-4, with 7 bases that match TRBD1. CDR3 length equals 16 residues. The germline gives CDR1 ENHRY, CDR2 SYGVKD. V was clipped by 0 bases and J by 8 bases; unmatched bases: 9. CDR3 nucleotides: TGTGCCATCAGTGAGTCGAGGGGGACAGACGCCGAAAAACTGTTTTTT. It yields the protein CAISESRGTDAEKLFF.

The chain has TRBV19 and TRBJ2-1, with 7 bases fitting TRBD2. Germline assignment: CDR1 LNHDA and CDR2 SQIVND (reference sequence). This CDR3 comprises 13 residues. With V trimmed by 8 bases and J by 8 bases, 9 bases remained unmatched. DNA for the CDR3: TGTGCCAGTGGACATCGGGGGGTCTATGAGCAGTTCTTC. Its translation is CASGHRGVYEQFF.

V and J are TRBV28 and TRBJ2-5; TRBD1 matches 7 bases. Germline V gene sequence: CDR1 MDHEN, CDR2 SYDVKM. The CDR3 consists of 14 residues. Trimming took 2 bases from V and 6 from J; bases not matched to a gene: 6. The CDR3 sequence is CASSLGQGVKTQYF. The DNA for the CDR3 is TGTGCCAGCAGTTTAGGTCAGGGGGTAAAGACCCAGTACTTC.